This TCR beta chain comes out of a study of siplizumab effects on memory and regulatory T cells. Findings and limits, study-wide: Mean Treg-derived proportions of mappable alloreactive CD4+ clones were just under 70% for siplizumab and 25% to 30% for controls. Siplizumab significantly brought down the alloreactive sequences that trace back to unstimulated CD4+ memory cells.

To note about this clone: The antigen is not known.

TCRdb's copy holds only in-frame clones and misses some; the assay was immunoSEQ multiplex PCR. The repertoire has fewer than 120,000 clones, over 85% of them found once; the top ten carry under 1.5%. This clonotype was sampled from a human donor in good health. The specimen sequenced was CD4+ T cells sorted from blood.

The chain's CDR3 is CASSLGRLGNTGELFF. The CDR3 DNA reads as TGTGCCAGCAGCCTCGGGAGACTAGGGAACACCGGGGAGCTGTTTTTT. V usage is TRBV11-2 and J usage is TRBJ2-2, with D tentatively TRBD2 (6 bases). Germline V gene sequence: CDR1 SGHAT, CDR2 FQNNGV. Trimming left V 5 bases short and J 1 base short, with 14 bases between. The CDR3 spans 16 residues.